These 13 T cell receptor beta chains came from one sample sequenced in a study of blood T cell repertoires in COVID-19. Clones were read by immunoSEQ multiplex PCR, and TCRdb kept only the in-frame ones, dropping some. The repertoire holds around 310,000 clones, with approximately 91% as singletons. Sequencing input: PBMCs or T cells enriched from blood (not recorded which). These receptors all stem from a woman aged 35 to 49 who had recovered from COVID-19.

The chain has TRBV27 and TRBJ2-1; D not resolved. Between the trimmed V and J ends, which lost 3 bases and 2 bases, there was a span of 8 bases. From germline, CDR1 is MNHEY and CDR2 SMNVEV (reference sequence). This CDR3 has 14 amino acids. CDR3 DNA: TGTGCCAGCAGTTTGTGGGCAACCTACAATGAGCAGTTCTTC. Its protein is CASSLWATYNEQFF.

The rearrangement uses TRBV6-2 or TRBV6-3 and TRBJ2-3, with 11 bases identical to TRBD2. CDR3 length: 18 amino acids. The ends lost 0 bases at V and 2 bases at J; junction bases unmatched: 7. The germline gives CDR1 MNHEY, CDR2 SVGEGT. CDR3: CASSYSASGRLLTDTQYF. Here the CDR3 DNA reads TGTGCCAGCAGTTACTCGGCTAGCGGGAGGCTACTCACAGATACGCAGTATTTT.

The chain carries TRBV5-1 and TRBJ1-2, with a possible D match to TRBD1 (5 bases). V lost 6 bases to trimming and J lost 4 bases, with 7 bases between them. The CDR3 extends over 11 amino acids. Germline V gives CDR1 SGHRS, CDR2 YFSETQ. CDR3 nucleotides: TGCGCCAGCACTGACAGCTATGGCTACACCTTC. As protein: CASTDSYGYTF.

The chain joins TRBV5-4 to TRBJ2-7; 7 bases fit TRBD2. With V trimmed by 4 bases and J by 4 bases, 8 bases remained unmatched. This CDR3 is built from 14 residues. The germline CDR1 and CDR2 sequences are SGHNT and YYREEE (reference sequence). CDR3 protein: CASSPGLSVYEQYF. CDR3 coding DNA: TGTGCCAGCAGCCCGGGACTATCGGTTTACGAGCAGTACTTC. The full variable domain, its missing parts supplied by reference TRBV5-4 and TRBJ2-7, is ETGVTQSPTHLIKTRGQQVTLRCSSQSGHNTVSWYQQALGQGPQFIFQYYREEENGRGNFPPRFSGLQFPNYSSELNVNALELDDSALYLCASSPGLSVYEQYFGPGTRLTVT.

The chain links TRBV4-3 to TRBJ1-1; D unresolved. Germline lookup yields CDR1 LGHNA and CDR2 YSLEER. V was clipped by 4 bases and J by 7 bases, with 7 bases between them. The length of the CDR3 is 11 residues. CDR3 region: CASSRGHEAFF. The DNA for the CDR3 is TGCGCCAGCAGCCGTGGGCATGAAGCTTTCTTT.

In its sample, this clone was seen once. The genes are TRBV4-2 and TRBJ1-2; D call uncertain. The V end lost 0 bases, the J end lost 5 bases, and 13 bases lay between the germline ends. Germline CDR1 reads LGHNA; CDR2 reads YNFKEQ. CDR3 length equals 15 residues. The DNA of the CDR3 is TGTGCCAGCAGCCAAGAGGTCCCGAAGGAGTATGGCTACACCTTC. Its protein is CASSQEVPKEYGYTF.

The chain couples TRBV3-1 (or the pseudogene TRBV3-2) to TRBJ1-2; D call uncertain. Germline CDR1 and CDR2: LGHDT and YNNKEL (reference sequence). This CDR3 region has 12 residues. Trimming removed 0 bases from V and 4 bases from J, with 3 bases in between. The CDR3 DNA follows: TGTGCCAGCAGCCAAGAAGCCTATGGCTACACCTTC. The encoded protein is CASSQEAYGYTF.

This clone has only one observation. The chain is built from TRBV5-1 and TRBJ2-7; 13 positions match TRBD2. The CDR3 extends over 15 amino acids. Germline V lookup: CDR1 SGHRS, CDR2 YFSETQ. J was trimmed by 3 bases and V by 4 bases; bases with no gene match: 4. The CDR3 bases are TGCGCCAGCAGCCGGGGACTAGCGGGAAGCTACGAGCAGTACTTC. It codes for CASSRGLAGSYEQYF.

The chain joins TRBV5-1 to TRBJ2-1; 9 positions match TRBD2. CDR1 is SGHRS, CDR2 YFSETQ, per germline. The ends lost 4 bases at V and 6 bases at J; junction bases unmatched: 8. The CDR3 sequence is 15 residues long. The CDR3 DNA reads as TGCGCCAGCAGCCCGCTGGCGGGGGGGGTCAATGAGCAGTTCTTC. This codes for CASSPLAGGVNEQFF.

The chain has TRBV7-2 and TRBJ2-1; TRBD1 agrees at 7 bases. V lost 5 bases, J lost 3 bases, and 4 bases stayed unmatched. The V gene's germline CDR1 is SGHTA and CDR2 FQGNSA. The CDR3 contains 14 residues. The CDR3 DNA reads as TGTGCCAGCAGCGGGACAGTTTTCTACAATGAGCAGTTCTTC. The encoded protein is CASSGTVFYNEQFF.

This chain uses TRBV29-1 with TRBJ2-3, with D maybe TRBD2 (5 bases). The V and J ends lost 0 bases and 3 bases respectively, with 22 bases between them. The CDR3 totals 18 residues. Germline values: CDR1 SQVTM, CDR2 ANQGSEA. The CDR3: CSVEDITWGLRGTDTQYF. The CDR3 bases are TGCAGCGTTGAAGATATAACCTGGGGTCTCCGGGGTACAGATACGCAGTATTTT.

V and J are TRBV4-3 and TRBJ2-1, with TRBD2 matching over 10 bases. Germline V CDR1 and CDR2: LGHNA, YSLEER. J was trimmed by 4 bases and V by 1 base; bases with no gene match: 4. The CDR3 is made up of 16 amino acids. CDR3 sequence reads: CASSQGTSGVYNEQFF. The CDR3 DNA sequence: TGCGCCAGCAGCCAAGGGACTAGCGGAGTTTACAATGAGCAGTTCTTC.

This sequence joins TRBV5-4 and TRBJ1-6, with D possibly TRBD1 on 5 matching bases. CDR1 and CDR2 from the germline V gene are SGHNT and YYREEE (reference sequence). Trimming shortened V by 4 bases and J by 6 bases, and 17 bases separated the two germline ends. There are 16 residues in the CDR3. The CDR3 protein is CASSPPPPGPNSPLHF. For the CDR3, the DNA is TGTGCCAGCAGCCCCCCCCCGCCAGGGCCTAATTCACCCCTCCACTTT.